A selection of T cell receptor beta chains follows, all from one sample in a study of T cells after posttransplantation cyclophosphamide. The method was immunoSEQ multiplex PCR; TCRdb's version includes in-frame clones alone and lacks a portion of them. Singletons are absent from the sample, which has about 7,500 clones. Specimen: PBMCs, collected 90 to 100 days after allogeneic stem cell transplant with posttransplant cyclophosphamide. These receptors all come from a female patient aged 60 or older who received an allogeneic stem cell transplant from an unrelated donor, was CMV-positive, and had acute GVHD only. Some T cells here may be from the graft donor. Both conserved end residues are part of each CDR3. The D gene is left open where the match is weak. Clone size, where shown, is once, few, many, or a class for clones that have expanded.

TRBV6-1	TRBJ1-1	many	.	CATRTELNTEAFF	TGTGCCACCAGGACAGAGCTGAACACTGAAGCTTTCTTT
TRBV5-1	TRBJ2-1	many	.	CASSPGGSQLPNEQFF	TGCGCCAGCAGCCCAGGGGGGAGCCAGCTCCCCAATGAGCAGTTCTTC
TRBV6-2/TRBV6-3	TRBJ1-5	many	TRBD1	CASSGGQGNQPQHF	TGTGCCAGCAGTGGGGGACAGGGAAATCAGCCCCAGCATTTT
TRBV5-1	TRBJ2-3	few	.	CASSPRGAGTDTQYF	TGCGCCAGCAGCCCCCGGGGAGCCGGCACAGATACGCAGTATTTT
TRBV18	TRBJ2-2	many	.	CASSPQGISNTGELFF	TGTGCCAGCTCACCTCAGGGGATTTCGAACACCGGGGAGCTGTTTTTT
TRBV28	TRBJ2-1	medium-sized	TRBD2	CASSSPGLAGVEEQFF	TGTGCCAGCAGTTCCCCGGGACTAGCGGGAGTGGAAGAGCAGTTCTTC
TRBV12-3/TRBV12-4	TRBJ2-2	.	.	CASKNFATGELFF	TGTGCCAGCAAAAACTTCGCCACCGGGGAGCTGTTTTTT
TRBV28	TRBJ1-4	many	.	CASSWGEKLFF	TGTGCCAGCAGTTGGGGCGAAAAACTGTTTTTT
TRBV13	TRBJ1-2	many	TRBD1	CASSLGRGPGYGYTF	TGTGCCAGCAGCTTAGGCAGGGGGCCTGGCTATGGCTACACCTTC
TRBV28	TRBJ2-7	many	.	CASSFGPPGYEQYF	TGTGCCAGCAGTTTTGGCCCCCCTGGTTACGAGCAGTACTTC
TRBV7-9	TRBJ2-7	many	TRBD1	CASSLVGQGYEQYF	TGTGCCAGCAGCTTAGTGGGACAGGGCTACGAGCAGTACTTC
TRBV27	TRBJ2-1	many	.	CASSFVENNEQFF	TGTGCCAGCAGTTTCGTAGAAAACAATGAGCAGTTCTTC
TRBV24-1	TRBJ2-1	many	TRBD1	CATGGQGVNEQFF	TGTGCCACCGGGGGACAGGGGGTTAATGAGCAGTTCTTC
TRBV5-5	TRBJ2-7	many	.	CASSLGGRVIDEQYF	TGTGCCAGCAGCTTGGGAGGCAGGGTTATCGACGAGCAGTACTTC
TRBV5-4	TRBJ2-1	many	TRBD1	CASSLNRGNEQFF	TGTGCCAGCAGCTTAAACAGGGGAAATGAGCAGTTCTTC
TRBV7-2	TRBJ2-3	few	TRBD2	CASSLSGSSRDTQYF	TGTGCCAGCAGCTTAAGCGGGAGCTCCAGAGATACGCAGTATTTT
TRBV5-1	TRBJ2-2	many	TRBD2	CASSSLAGGPGELFF	TGCGCCAGCAGCTCCCTAGCGGGAGGCCCCGGGGAGCTGTTTTTT
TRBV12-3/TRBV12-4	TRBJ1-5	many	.	CASSPNLNQPQHF	TGTGCCAGCAGTCCTAATCTTAATCAGCCCCAGCATTTT
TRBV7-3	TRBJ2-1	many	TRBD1	CASSFLGTGMNEQFF	TGTGCCAGCAGCTTTCTGGGGACAGGGATGAATGAGCAGTTCTTC
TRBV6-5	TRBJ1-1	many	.	CASSYSDRNTEAFF	TGTGCCAGCAGTTACTCGGACAGGAACACTGAAGCTTTCTTT
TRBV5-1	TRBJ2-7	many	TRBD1	CASSVWTSSPGTGNEQYF	TGCGCCAGCAGCGTTTGGACGTCTTCCCCCGGGACAGGGAACGAGCAGTACTTC
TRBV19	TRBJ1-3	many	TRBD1	CASTGTGRNTIYF	TGTGCCAGTACTGGGACAGGAAGAAACACCATATATTTT
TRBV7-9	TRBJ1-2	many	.	CASRPGQGVNYGYTF	TGTGCCAGCCGACCAGGGCAAGGGGTCAACTATGGCTACACCTTC
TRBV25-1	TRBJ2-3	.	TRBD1	CASSGYDRGLYTLVTDTQYF	TGTGCCAGCAGTGGTTACGACAGGGGGCTGTATACGTTGGTCACAGATACGCAGTATTTT
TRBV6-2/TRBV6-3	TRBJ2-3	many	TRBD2	CASSSRTSGGTDTQYF	TGTGCCAGCAGTTCCCGGACTAGCGGGGGCACAGATACGCAGTATTTT
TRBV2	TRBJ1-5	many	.	CASSEMSPAGNQPQHF	TGTGCCAGCAGTGAAATGAGTCCTGCGGGCAATCAGCCCCAGCATTTT
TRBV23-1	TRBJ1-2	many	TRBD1	CARLLGNTGDGYTF	TGCGCCAGACTGCTGGGGAACACAGGGGATGGCTACACCTTC
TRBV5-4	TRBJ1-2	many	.	CASSYGPRATIYGYTF	TGTGCCAGCAGCTACGGGCCCAGGGCAACGATCTATGGCTACACCTTC
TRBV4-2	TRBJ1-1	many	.	CASSQGLGQGGRNTEAFF	TGTGCCAGCAGCCAAGGATTGGGGCAGGGTGGGAGGAACACTGAAGCTTTCTTT
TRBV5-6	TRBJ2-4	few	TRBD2	CASSLELAGGPGSKNIQYF	TGTGCCAGCAGCCTCGAACTAGCGGGAGGGCCCGGGTCCAAAAACATTCAGTACTTC
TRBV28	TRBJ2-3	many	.	CASSGATGTDTQYF	TGTGCCAGCAGTGGGGCGACTGGCACAGATACGCAGTATTTT